What follows describes a single T cell receptor (beta chain). This sample was taken from a study of T cell responses to AZD1222 COVID-19 vaccine. There are 14 residues in the CDR3. CDR1 is LGHDT and CDR2 is YNNKEL in the germline V gene (reference sequence). Trimming left V 4 bases short and J 1 base short, with 10 bases between. The data were produced by immunoSEQ multiplex PCR, yet TCRdb's version contains in-frame clones alone and is incomplete. The table includes fewer than 130,000 clones, about nine tenths detected once. The rearrangement links TRBV3-1 (or the pseudogene TRBV3-2) to TRBJ1-1; the D is unclear. The receptor comes from an adult who received the AZD1222 COVID-19 vaccine. Sequencing used peripheral blood, obtained 28 days after the second AZD1222 dose. CDR3 bases: TGTGCCAGCAGCCTGACGGACGGGAACACTGAAGCTTTCTTT. Translating it yields CASSLTDGNTEAFF.